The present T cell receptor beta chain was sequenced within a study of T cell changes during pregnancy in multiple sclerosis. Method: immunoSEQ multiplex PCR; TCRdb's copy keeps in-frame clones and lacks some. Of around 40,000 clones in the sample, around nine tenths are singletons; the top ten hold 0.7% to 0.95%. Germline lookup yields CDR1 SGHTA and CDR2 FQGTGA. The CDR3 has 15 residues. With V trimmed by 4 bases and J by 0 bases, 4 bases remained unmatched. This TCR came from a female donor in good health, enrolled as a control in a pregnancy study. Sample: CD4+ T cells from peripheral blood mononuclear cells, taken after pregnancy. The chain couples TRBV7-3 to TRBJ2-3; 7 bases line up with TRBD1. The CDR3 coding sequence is TGTGCCAGCAGCTCAGGGGGTCCTAGCACAGATACGCAGTATTTT. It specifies CASSSGGPSTDTQYF.